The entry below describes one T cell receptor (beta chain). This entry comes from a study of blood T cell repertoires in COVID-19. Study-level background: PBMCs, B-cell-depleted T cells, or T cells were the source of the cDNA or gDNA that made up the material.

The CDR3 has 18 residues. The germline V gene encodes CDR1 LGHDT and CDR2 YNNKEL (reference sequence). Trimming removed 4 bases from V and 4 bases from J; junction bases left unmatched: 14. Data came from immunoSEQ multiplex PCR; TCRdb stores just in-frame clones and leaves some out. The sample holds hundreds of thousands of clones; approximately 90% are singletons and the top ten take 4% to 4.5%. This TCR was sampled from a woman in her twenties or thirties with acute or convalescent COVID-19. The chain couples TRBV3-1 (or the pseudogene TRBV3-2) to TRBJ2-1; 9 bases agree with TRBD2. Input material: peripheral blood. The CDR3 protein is CASSPLVGAGGDYNEQFF. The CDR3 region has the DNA TGTGCCAGCAGCCCTCTAGTGGGAGCGGGGGGAGATTACAATGAGCAGTTCTTC.